Below, 25 T cell receptor beta chains from the same sample are listed, as sequenced in a study of technical replicates of blood from several donors. Clones were read by immunoSEQ multiplex PCR, and TCRdb kept only the in-frame ones, dropping some. Counted here are some 64,000 clones, around 87% occurring once; the ten biggest clones make up 5.1%. Sequencing was done on a sample of PBMCs. The source of these receptors is a human donor in good health. Some clones in this sample may be carry-over from other donors' samples.

The chain uses TRBV6-5 and TRBJ2-1; 11 bases agree with TRBD2. Germline V gene lookup returns CDR1 MNHEY and CDR2 SVGAGI. V shed 5 bases and J 7 bases; nucleotides not matched to a gene: 4. The length of the CDR3 is 14 residues. In DNA, the CDR3 is TGTGCCAGCAGTAGGGGACTAGCGGTTAATGAGCAGTTCTTC. The encoded protein is CASSRGLAVNEQFF.

CDR3 loop: CASSESVRNTEAFF. As DNA, the CDR3 is TGTGCCAGCAGTGAATCTGTGCGAAACACTGAAGCTTTCTTT. The rearrangement uses TRBV6-1 and TRBJ1-1; D is unresolved. Germline V gene data show CDR1 as MNHNS and CDR2 as SASEGT. The CDR3 sequence is 14 residues long. The germline V and J ends were trimmed by 2 bases and 2 bases, with 9 bases remaining between them.

The chain carries TRBV19 and TRBJ2-3, with 11 bases lining up with TRBD2. The CDR3 covers 15 residues. Germline V gives CDR1 LNHDA, CDR2 SQIVND (reference sequence). Losses at the gene ends were 5 bases for V and 5 bases for J; bases not matched to a gene: 6. CDR3 sequence reads: CASSPRLAGRDTQYF. The CDR3 bases are TGTGCCAGTAGTCCTAGACTAGCGGGGAGAGATACGCAGTATTTT.

The genes are TRBV6-4 and TRBJ2-7; no clear D gene. Germline values: CDR1 MRHNA, CDR2 SNTAGT. This CDR3 is built from 10 residues. Trimming removed 4 bases at V and 6 bases at J, with 4 bases between. The CDR3 region is CASSAGEQYF. DNA for the CDR3: TGTGCCAGCAGTGCAGGCGAGCAGTACTTC.

Only a few counts were recorded for this clone. The chain combines TRBV19 with TRBJ2-2; D is perhaps TRBD1 (6 bases). V gave up 6 bases and J gave up 1 base, with 15 bases separating them. Looked up from germline, CDR1 is LNHDA and CDR2 is SQIVND (reference sequence). This CDR3 contains 16 residues. The CDR3 nucleotides read TGTGCCAGTAGGGCCGTAGGACAGAGGAACACCGGGGAGCTGTTTTTT. Amino acids: CASRAVGQRNTGELFF. Filled out from reference TRBV19 and TRBJ2-2, the complete variable domain reads DGGITQSPKYLFRKEGQNVTLSCEQNLNHDAMYWYRQDPGQGLRLIYYSQIVNDFQKGDIAEGYSVSREKKESFPLTVTSAQKNPTAFYLCASRAVGQRNTGELFFGEGSRLTVL.

The chain has TRBV4-3 and TRBJ1-2; no reliable D call. Deletions cut 6 bases from V and 2 bases from J, with 16 bases between. There are 15 residues in the CDR3. In germline, CDR1 is LGHNA, CDR2 YSLEER. The CDR3 loop is CASRVSRYLNYGYTF. The CDR3 bases are TGCGCCAGCAGGGTAAGCAGGTACCTCAACTATGGCTACACCTTC.

Details on this clone: A junction boundary mismatches the germline segment, possibly from a read error. This sequence joins TRBV7-2 and TRBJ2-7, with 9 nucleotides matching TRBD2. Germline CDR1 SGHTA, CDR2 FQGNSA. CDR3 size: 16 residues. The CDR3 nucleotides are TGTGCCAGCAGCTTAGTAGCGGGGGCCTCCTCCCACGAGCAGTACTTC. Protein product: CASSLVAGASSHEQYF.

J is TRBJ1-2 and V is TRBV21-1. TRBV21-1 is deemed a pseudogene. The CDR3 is made up of 14 amino acids. CDR3 sequence (DNA): TGTGCCAGCAGCAAAGCGCAGCGCCGGTATGGCTACACCTTC. Translation: CASSKAQRRYGYTF.

This clone was picked up a small number of times. This chain uses TRBV28 with TRBJ2-7, with D maybe TRBD2 (6 bases). Between the trimmed V and J ends, which lost 7 bases and 0 bases, there was a span of 13 bases. The CDR3 is made up of 14 amino acids. Germline lookup yields CDR1 MDHEN and CDR2 SYDVKM. Here the CDR3 DNA reads TGTGCCAGCACCGAAGGAGGGCTCTCCTACGAGCAGTACTTC. Amino acids: CASTEGGLSYEQYF.

The gene calls are TRBV7-2 and TRBJ1-1; TRBD1 matches 9 bases. V trimming: 5 bases; J trimming: 5 bases; junction bases outside the gene matches: 6. The length of the CDR3 is 14 residues. Germline CDR1 SGHTA, CDR2 FQGNSA. The DNA of the CDR3 is TGTGCCAGCAGCGTACGACAGGGGGGGACTGAAGCTTTCTTT. Its protein product is CASSVRQGGTEAFF.

The chain joins TRBV12-5 to TRBJ1-5; TRBD1 matches at 7 bases. This CDR3 has 14 residues. The V segment lost 5 bases and the J segment 7 bases; nucleotides outside the gene matches: 8. Germline-derived CDR1 and CDR2 are LGHNT and FRNRAP. The CDR3 coding sequence is TGTGCTAGTGGTCTGGGACAGTTGGGGCAGCCCCAGCATTTT. Its protein is CASGLGQLGQPQHF.

The rearrangement joins TRBV7-9 to TRBJ2-7; unclear D gene. This CDR3 contains 17 residues. The V gene's germline CDR1 is SEHNR and CDR2 FQNEAQ (reference sequence). V lost 5 bases and J lost 0, with 20 bases in between. This CDR3 is CASSPVVQPRSSYEQYF. Here the CDR3 DNA reads TGTGCCAGCAGCCCCGTTGTCCAGCCAAGGAGCTCCTACGAGCAGTACTTC.

The J gene is TRBJ1-5, the V gene TRBV19; the D is unclear. Germline-derived CDR1 and CDR2 are LNHDA and SQIVND (reference sequence). The V and J ends lost 3 bases and 2 bases respectively, with 11 bases between them. This CDR3 has 15 residues. DNA for the CDR3: TGTGCCAGTAGTATTGCGGGATATGGCAATCAGCCCCAGCATTTT. As protein: CASSIAGYGNQPQHF.

This sequence joins TRBV15 and TRBJ2-5; D remains unclear. The CDR3 has 14 residues. V shed 1 base and J shed 3 bases, with 9 bases lying between them. The germline V gene encodes CDR1 LNHNV and CDR2 YYDKDF (reference sequence). CDR3 protein: CATSRADTKETQYF. In DNA form, the CDR3 reads TGTGCCACCAGCAGAGCAGATACCAAAGAGACCCAGTACTTC.

The chain combines TRBV27 with TRBJ1-2; D possibly corresponds to TRBD1 (6 bases). V dropped 2 bases and J dropped 1 base, with 11 bases sitting between them. Germline V lookup: CDR1 MNHEY, CDR2 SMNVEV (reference sequence). CDR3 length: 15 residues. The CDR3 here is CASSLGTGHNYGYTF. The CDR3 nucleotides are TGTGCCAGCAGTTTAGGAACAGGGCATAACTATGGCTACACCTTC.

The chain's CDR3 is CASSYGGDNEQFF. The CDR3 region has the DNA TGTGCCAGCAGCTACGGGGGGGACAATGAGCAGTTCTTC. This chain connects TRBV6-1 to TRBJ2-1, with 8 bases lining up with TRBD2. Germline assignment: CDR1 MNHNS and CDR2 SASEGT. With V trimmed by 6 bases and J by 5 bases, 3 bases remained unmatched. The CDR3 has 13 amino acids.

The V call is TRBV7-8, the J call TRBJ2-5; maybe TRBD1 (6 bases). In germline, CDR1 is SGHVS, CDR2 FQNEAQ. Trimming cost V 3 bases and J 3 bases, with 11 bases left between them. The CDR3 consists of 14 residues. CDR3 sequence (DNA): TGTGCCAGCAGCTTGCGCGAGGGGGAAGAGACCCAGTACTTC. This codes for CASSLREGEETQYF.

This clone showed up just once. V and J are TRBV5-6 and TRBJ2-2, with a tentative D call TRBD2 (6 bases). Germline CDR1 and CDR2: SGHDT and YYEEEE. CDR3 length: 17 residues. V was clipped by 0 bases and J by 1 base, with 13 bases between them. The CDR3 loop reads CASSLVLTAGNTGELFF. The CDR3 bases are TGTGCCAGCAGCTTGGTTCTTACAGCGGGGAACACCGGGGAGCTGTTTTTT.

The chain has TRBV11-2 and TRBJ2-1; 9 nucleotides line up with TRBD2. The CDR3 length is 15 residues. Losses at the gene ends were 5 bases for V and 4 bases for J; bases not matched to a gene: 6. Germline-derived CDR1 and CDR2 are SGHAT and FQNNGV. The CDR3 loop is CASSRGGAPYNEQFF. Written as DNA, the CDR3 is TGTGCCAGCAGCCGCGGGGGGGCCCCGTACAATGAGCAGTTCTTC.

This chain uses TRBV27 with TRBJ2-7; 7 nucleotides match TRBD1. Germline V gives CDR1 MNHEY, CDR2 SMNVEV (reference sequence). This CDR3 has 15 residues. V shed 4 bases and J 2 bases; nucleotides not matched to a gene: 8. The CDR3 DNA reads TGTGCCAGCAGTTATTCCGGGACAGCAACCTACGAGCAGTACTTC. Protein sequence: CASSYSGTATYEQYF.

The rearrangement joins TRBV5-1 to TRBJ2-1, with 10 bases that match TRBD1. Germline V CDR1 and CDR2: SGHRS, YFSETQ. The trim removed 0 bases at V and 9 bases at J, leaving 12 bases unmatched. The CDR3 is 17 amino acids. The CDR3 bases are TGCGCCAGCAGCTTGGGCCCCGGGACAGGGGTACTAAGTGAGCAGTTCTTC. Translation gives CASSLGPGTGVLSEQFF. Drawing the rest from reference TRBV5-1 and TRBJ2-1, the complete variable domain is KAGVTQTPRYLIKTRGQQVTLSCSPISGHRSVSWYQQTPGQGLQFLFEYFSETQRNKGNFPGRFSGRQFSNSRSEMNVSTLELGDSALYLCASSLGPGTGVLSEQFFGPGTRLTVL.

The table lists this clone with a count of one. The CDR3 DNA follows: TGTGCCATCAGTGAGTCGACTCGGGGTAGCGGGGGCCCGAACACCGGGGAGCTGTTTTTT. Translating gives CAISESTRGSGGPNTGELFF. The chain joins TRBV10-3 to TRBJ2-2; the match to TRBD2 covers 9 bases. V shed 0 bases, J shed 0 bases, and the junction held 11 bases outside the gene matches. Germline-derived CDR1 and CDR2 are ENHRY and SYGVKD. This CDR3 is built from 20 residues.

This sequence joins TRBV6-5 and TRBJ1-5, with a tentative D call TRBD1 (5 bases). This CDR3 is 13 amino acids long. The V end lost 4 bases, the J end lost 7 bases, and 11 bases lay between the germline ends. Germline loops: CDR1 MNHEY, CDR2 SVGAGI. This chain's CDR3 is CASSFRDGQPQHF. CDR3 sequence (DNA): TGTGCCAGCAGTTTCAGGGATGGGCAGCCCCAGCATTTT.

This chain connects TRBV4-1 to TRBJ2-3; D is unresolved. V was cut by 0 bases and J by 2 bases, with 6 bases left in between. From germline, CDR1 is MGHRA and CDR2 YSYEKL. The CDR3 is 14 residues long. CDR3 amino acids: CASSQDYSTDTQYF. The CDR3 DNA sequence: TGCGCCAGCAGCCAAGACTATTCCACAGATACGCAGTATTTT.

The V and J genes are TRBV4-2 and TRBJ2-3; 8 bases are a match to TRBD2. The CDR3 is 16 residues long. V trimming: 1 base; J trimming: 1 base; junction bases outside the gene matches: 4. Per the germline V gene, CDR1 is LGHNA and CDR2 is YNFKEQ. The CDR3 here is CASSQVGSGGTDTQYF. CDR3 DNA: TGTGCCAGCAGCCAAGTAGGTAGCGGGGGCACAGATACGCAGTATTTT.